The 15 T cell receptor beta chains in this list originate from one sample, sequenced in a study of shared clonotypes between healthy human individuals. Some clones are missing from TCRdb's copy, which holds only in-frame ones; the method was immunoSEQ multiplex PCR. The sample yields around 2.1 million clones, about 92% seen once. Naive CD8 cells comprised CD45RO-negative, CCR7-positively selected cells, excluding terminally differentiated effector memory CD45RA+ cells. The sequenced material came from naive CD8+ T cells from PBMCs. The receptors derive from a man younger than 30 in good health. Some clones in this sample may be carry-over from other donors' samples.

The CDR3 loop is CASSFRQGKNTGELFF. The CDR3 bases are TGTGCCAGCAGTTTTAGGCAGGGGAAGAACACCGGGGAGCTGTTTTTT. This chain connects TRBV28 to TRBJ2-2; possibly TRBD1 for D (6 bases). Trimming took off 3 bases at V and 1 base at J, with 12 bases between the two ends. Germline V gene lookup returns CDR1 MDHEN and CDR2 SYDVKM. This CDR3 is 16 amino acids long.

The V and J genes are TRBV27 and TRBJ2-3; D remains ambiguous. The germline CDR1 and CDR2 sequences are MNHEY and SMNVEV (reference sequence). The V end was cut by 1 base, the J end by 6 bases, with 8 bases between. The CDR3 consists of 13 residues. CDR3 in DNA: TGTGCCAGCAGTTTATTCCCCTACGATACGCAGTATTTT. This gives the protein CASSLFPYDTQYF.

The CDR3 region is CASSFNARDREQYF. The CDR3 DNA follows: TGCGCCAGCAGCTTTAATGCCAGGGACCGCGAGCAGTACTTC. V is TRBV5-1 and J is TRBJ2-7; D may be TRBD1 or TRBD2 (5 bases each). Trimming cost V 2 bases and J 6 bases, with 15 bases left between them. In germline, CDR1 is SGHRS, CDR2 YFSETQ. This CDR3 spans 14 amino acids.

The V call is TRBV11-2, the J call TRBJ2-7; D ambiguous. The CDR3 runs to 17 residues. CDR1 is SGHAT, CDR2 FQNNGV, per germline. V gave up 4 bases and J gave up 5 bases, with 24 bases separating them. This CDR3 is CASSSLGPGPELNEQYF. The CDR3 region has the DNA TGTGCCAGCAGCTCTTTGGGTCCAGGCCCCGAACTCAACGAGCAGTACTTC.

This rearrangement joins TRBV19 to TRBJ1-5, with 7 bases that match TRBD1. The CDR3 contains 14 residues. CDR1 is LNHDA, CDR2 SQIVND, per germline (reference sequence). J gave up 8 bases and V 5 bases, and 9 bases lay outside the gene matches. CDR3 amino acids: CASSSDRAREPQHF. The CDR3 DNA is TGTGCCAGTAGTTCCGACAGGGCCAGGGAGCCCCAGCATTTT. Variable domain in full (rest from reference TRBV19 and TRBJ1-5): DGGITQSPKYLFRKEGQNVTLSCEQNLNHDAMYWYRQDPGQGLRLIYYSQIVNDFQKGDIAEGYSVSREKKESFPLTVTSAQKNPTAFYLCASSSDRAREPQHFGDGTRLSIL.

J is TRBJ1-5 and V is TRBV30, with D unresolved. The V gene lost 4 bases and the J gene lost 3 bases, with 13 bases spanning the gap. Germline V lookup: CDR1 GTSNPN, CDR2 SVGIG (reference sequence). The CDR3 has 14 amino acids. The CDR3 DNA sequence: TGTGCCTGGACGGACGGGCAAAACAATCAGCCCCAGCATTTT. Translating gives CAWTDGQNNQPQHF.

To note about this clone: Additional DNA sequences in this sample encode the identical CDR3. The chain joins TRBV27 to TRBJ2-7, with D perhaps TRBD1 (5 bases). The CDR3 runs to 13 residues. Between the trimmed V and J ends, which lost 3 bases and 2 bases, there was a span of 8 bases. Germline loops: CDR1 MNHEY, CDR2 SMNVEV (reference sequence). The CDR3 bases are TGTGCCAGCAGTTTTGGGGCTACCTACGAGCAGTACTTC. Protein sequence: CASSFGATYEQYF.

The rearrangement links TRBV7-2 to TRBJ1-5, with D unresolved. The CDR3 totals 13 residues. CDR1 and CDR2 (germline): SGHTA, FQGNSA. V was shortened by 6 bases and J by 6 bases, with 12 bases between the two germline ends. The CDR3, as DNA: TGTGCCAGCAGTATCTCAGGCTTTCAGCCCCAGCATTTT. Encoded protein: CASSISGFQPQHF.

This clone was counted a single time. The same CDR3 also results from other DNA sequences found in this sample. This rearrangement joins TRBV4-3 to TRBJ1-3, with a possible D match to TRBD1 (5 bases). The CDR3 totals 15 residues. Between the trimmed V and J ends, which lost 0 bases and 2 bases, there was a span of 8 bases. Looked up from germline, CDR1 is LGHNA and CDR2 is YSLEER. CDR3 sequence: CASSQDQGTGNTIYF. As DNA, the CDR3 is TGCGCCAGCAGCCAAGATCAGGGTACTGGAAACACCATATATTTT.

The chain uses TRBV7-2 and TRBJ2-7, with D perhaps matching TRBD2 (6 bases). The CDR3 has 16 residues. From germline, CDR1 is SGHTA and CDR2 FQGNSA. With 2 bases removed from V and 0 bases from J, the gap between germline ends came to 14 bases. In nucleotides, the CDR3 is TGTGCCAGCAGCTTACTCGCGGTAGCGGACTCCTACGAGCAGTACTTC. It encodes CASSLLAVADSYEQYF.

The CDR3: CASSSSAALRRISYEQYF. The CDR3 nucleotides read TGTGCCAGCAGCTCCTCGGCCGCGCTACGTAGGATCTCCTACGAGCAGTACTTC. The J gene is TRBJ2-7, the V gene TRBV7-9; D is uncertain. Germline V gene lookup returns CDR1 SEHNR and CDR2 FQNEAQ (reference sequence). The CDR3 covers 18 residues. V gave up 4 bases and J gave up 0 bases, with 22 bases separating them.

In regard to this clone: The sample carries other DNA sequences with the same CDR3. The chain carries TRBV9 and TRBJ1-1; possible D gene TRBD1, 6 bases. The ends were cut back, 3 bases at V and 0 bases at J, with 9 bases in the middle. Per germline, CDR1 SGDLS and CDR2 YYNGEE. The CDR3 has 14 residues. The CDR3 region is CASSATGLNTEAFF. The CDR3 DNA is TGTGCCAGCAGCGCGACAGGCCTGAACACTGAAGCTTTCTTT. Full variable domain (outside the CDR3, taken from reference TRBV9 and TRBJ1-1): DSGVTQTPKHLITATGQRVTLRCSPRSGDLSVYWYQQSLDQGLQFLIQYYNGEERAKGNILERFSAQQFPDLHSELNLSSLELGDSALYFCASSATGLNTEAFFGQGTRLTVV.

V and J are TRBV5-4 and TRBJ2-6; D is tentatively TRBD1 or TRBD2 (5 bases each). Germline V gives CDR1 SGHNT, CDR2 YYREEE (reference sequence). The CDR3 is made up of 19 amino acids. The V end was cut by 0 bases, the J end by 0 bases, with 16 bases between. The CDR3 here is CASSLAVILGTSGANVLTF. The CDR3 DNA is TGTGCCAGCAGCTTGGCCGTGATATTAGGGACCTCTGGGGCCAACGTCCTGACTTTC. Complete variable domain (other parts from reference TRBV5-4 and TRBJ2-6): ETGVTQSPTHLIKTRGQQVTLRCSSQSGHNTVSWYQQALGQGPQFIFQYYREEENGRGNFPPRFSGLQFPNYSSELNVNALELDDSALYLCASSLAVILGTSGANVLTFGAGSRLTVL.

The chain joins TRBV9 to TRBJ2-1, with 8 bases lining up with TRBD2. This CDR3 has 15 amino acids. CDR1 and CDR2 from the germline V gene are SGDLS and YYNGEE. V gave up 0 bases and J gave up 7 bases; unmatched junction bases: 6. The CDR3 loop is CASSVVGTSGNEQFF. DNA for the CDR3: TGTGCCAGCAGCGTAGTGGGTACTAGCGGAAATGAGCAGTTCTTC.

The genes are TRBV6-4 and TRBJ1-2; TRBD1 aligns across 10 bases. This CDR3 spans 15 amino acids. The germline V gene has CDR1 MRHNA and CDR2 SNTAGT. The V segment lost 6 bases and the J segment 7 bases; nucleotides outside the gene matches: 11. The CDR3: CASSPDLGQGIGYTF. CDR3 bases: TGTGCCAGCAGCCCTGACTTGGGACAGGGGATTGGCTACACCTTC.